This T cell receptor (beta chain) was sequenced during a study of shared clonotypes between healthy human individuals. Looking at the study overall: Each donor's CD4 naive and CD4 memory cells filled three plates apiece, CD8 naive two, and CD8 memory one.

Comment on this clone: Its target is unknown.

Findings of the study overall: Several donors showed sharing of about 4.6% of naive CD4 clonotypes.

Trimming took off 0 bases at V and 1 base at J, with 16 bases between the two ends. There are 17 residues in the CDR3. Per the germline V gene, CDR1 is SGHNT and CDR2 is YYREEE (reference sequence). All of the donors resided in Nashville, Tennessee, and each was a Caucasian adult. Original data processing: Filtering differed for immunoSEQ, which gave only junction sequences without quality scores. Assay: immunoSEQ multiplex PCR; the TCRdb copy retains only in-frame clones and omits some. V, J and clone size were drawn from that table, and D and trimming were deduced from the DNA. The table lists about 2.5 million clones, about nine tenths of them singletons, with around 0.4% in the top ten.

This clonotype was obtained from a man between 18 and 35 years old in good health. Some clones in this sample may be carry-over from other donors' samples. What was sequenced was naive CD4+ T cells from PBMCs. The subset was: CD45RA+ positively selected. This chain uses TRBV5-4 with TRBJ1-1, with TRBD1 as a possible D gene (5 bases). CDR3 region: CASSLERGSSTNTEAFF. CDR3 in DNA: TGTGCCAGCAGCTTGGAGAGGGGCTCCAGCACGAACACTGAAGCTTTCTTT.